This entry features one T cell receptor beta chain sequence. These data come from a study of blood T cell repertoires in COVID-19. Study overall: Italy, Spain and the United States were the sources of the convalescent and acute COVID-19 samples. T cells, B-cell-depleted T cells, or PBMCs provided the cDNA or gDNA that served as material.

Per the authors' pipeline: From reference gene primer amplification, estimates of nucleated cell counts were derived. Generated by immunoSEQ multiplex PCR, the TCRdb table keeps only in-frame clones and is missing some. V and J calls and clone size follow that table, whereas D and trimming were derived from the DNA. The data hold some 150,000 clones, with approximately 80% observed a single time. V shed 5 bases and J shed 4 bases, with 14 bases lying between them. Per the germline V gene, CDR1 is SGHVS and CDR2 is FQNEAQ. The CDR3 is 14 amino acids. This chain joins TRBV7-8 and TRBJ1-1, with D possibly matching TRBD1 (6 bases). Specimen: peripheral blood. This sequence was found in a woman between 45 and 60 years old with acute or convalescent COVID-19. The CDR3 protein is CASSRTGGLTEAFF. CDR3 sequence (DNA): TGTGCCAGCAGCCGAACGGGGGGGCTCACTGAAGCTTTCTTT.